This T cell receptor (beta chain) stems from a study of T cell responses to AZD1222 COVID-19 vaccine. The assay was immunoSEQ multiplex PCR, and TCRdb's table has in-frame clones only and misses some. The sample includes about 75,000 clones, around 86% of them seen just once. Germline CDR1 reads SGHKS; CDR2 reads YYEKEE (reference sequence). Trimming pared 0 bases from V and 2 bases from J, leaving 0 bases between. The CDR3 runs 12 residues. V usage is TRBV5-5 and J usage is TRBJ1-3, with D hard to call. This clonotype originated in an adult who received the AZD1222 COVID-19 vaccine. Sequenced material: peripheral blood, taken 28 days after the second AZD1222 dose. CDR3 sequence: CASSLAGNTIYF. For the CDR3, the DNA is TGTGCCAGCAGCTTGGCTGGAAACACCATATATTTT.